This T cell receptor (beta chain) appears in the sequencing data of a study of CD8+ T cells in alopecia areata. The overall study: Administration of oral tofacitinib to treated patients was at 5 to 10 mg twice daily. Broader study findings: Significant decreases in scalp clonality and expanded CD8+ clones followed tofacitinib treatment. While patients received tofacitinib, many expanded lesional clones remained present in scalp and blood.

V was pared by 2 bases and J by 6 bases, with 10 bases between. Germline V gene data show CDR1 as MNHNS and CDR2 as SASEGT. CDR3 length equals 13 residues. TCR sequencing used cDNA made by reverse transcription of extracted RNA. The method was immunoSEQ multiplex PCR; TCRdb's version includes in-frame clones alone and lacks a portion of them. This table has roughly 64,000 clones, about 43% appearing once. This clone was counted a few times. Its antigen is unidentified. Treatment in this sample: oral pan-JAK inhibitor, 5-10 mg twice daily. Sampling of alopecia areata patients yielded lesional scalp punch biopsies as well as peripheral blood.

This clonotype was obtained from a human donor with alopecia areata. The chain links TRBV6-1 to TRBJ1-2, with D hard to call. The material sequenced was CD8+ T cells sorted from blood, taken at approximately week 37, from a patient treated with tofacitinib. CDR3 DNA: TGTGCCAGCAGTGAATTGCACGGAGATGGCTACACCTTC. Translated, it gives CASSELHGDGYTF.